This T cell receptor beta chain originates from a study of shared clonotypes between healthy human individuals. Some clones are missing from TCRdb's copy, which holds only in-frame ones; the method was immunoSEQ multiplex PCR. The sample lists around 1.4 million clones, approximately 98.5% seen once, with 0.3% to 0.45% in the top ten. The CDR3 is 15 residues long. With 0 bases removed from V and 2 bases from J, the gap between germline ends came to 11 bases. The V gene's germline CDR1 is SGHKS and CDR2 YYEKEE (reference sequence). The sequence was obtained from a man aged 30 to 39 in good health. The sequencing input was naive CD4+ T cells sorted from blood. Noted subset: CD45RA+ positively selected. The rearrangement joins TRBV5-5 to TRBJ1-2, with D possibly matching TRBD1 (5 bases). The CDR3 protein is CASSLEPGRNYGYTF. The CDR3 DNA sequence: TGTGCCAGCAGCTTGGAGCCAGGGCGGAACTATGGCTACACCTTC.